This T cell receptor beta chain derives from a study of cytomegalovirus exposure and HLA in healthy donors. The CDR3 runs to 17 residues. CDR1 is LNHDA and CDR2 is SQIVND in the germline V gene (reference sequence). V lost 3 bases to trimming and J lost 2 bases; unmatched junction nucleotides: 6. PCR amplification relied on 60 Vbeta primers (plus 13 Jbeta primers). The repertoire was sequenced with immunoSEQ multiplex PCR; TCRdb's copy has only in-frame clones and lacks some. Found here are roughly 92,000 clones, 80% of them singletons; the top ten hold roughly 25%. This receptor was identified in a woman aged 45-65 years in good health and CMV-seropositive. This sequence joins TRBV19 and TRBJ1-4; 10 nucleotides match TRBD1. The specimen sequenced was PBMCs. CDR3 in DNA: TGTGCCAGTAGTATGGGACAGGGGTGGGGCACTAATGAAAAACTGTTTTTT. Translated, it gives CASSMGQGWGTNEKLFF.